The 32 T cell receptor beta chains listed next were all sequenced from one sample in a study of molecular identifiers for immune sequencing clone quantification (dated by TCRdb to between 2018 and 2020). Preparation of the library involved PCR. Sequencing was performed on an Illumina HiSeq 4000. In TCRdb, the public reads were trimmed at Q25 with fastp and aligned with MiXCR, with productive beta chains retained. Here each entry gathers all rows of one CDR3 protein and keeps the most common genes and DNA. Present in this sample are 50,000 to 65,000 distinct CDR3 sequences, around 25% of which were seen just once. 1.9% of the sample is taken by the ten largest. Material: naive CD8+ T cells from blood, with Jurkat cell RNA spiked in. According to the study, the label for this sample's cell subset or site signals: FACS-sorted CD8+CD4-CCR7+CD45RA+ naive T cells. These receptors all come from a human donor in good health. Some libraries in this study had Jurkat cell RNA spiked in.

Concerning this clonotype itself: With a much larger clone just one base away, this may be a read error. The gene calls are TRBV2 and TRBJ2-7, with TRBD2 matching 7 bases. The CDR3 has 15 residues. V dropped 7 bases and J dropped 5; count of bases not matched to a gene: 14. From germline, CDR1 is SNHLY and CDR2 FYNNEI. The CDR3 region is CASNAGTTTVDEQYF. In DNA form, the CDR3 reads TGTGCCAGCAATGCCGGGACTACCACTGTGGACGAGCAGTACTTC.

The rearrangement joins TRBV24-1 to TRBJ2-1; D is possibly TRBD1 or TRBD2 (5 bases each). V lost 9 bases and J lost 7, with 21 bases in between. The CDR3 has 15 residues. CDR1 is KGHDR, CDR2 SFDVKD, per germline. CDR3 in amino acids: CATGQGDPVANEQFF. Written as DNA, the CDR3 is TGTGCCACCGGTCAAGGGGACCCGGTCGCGAATGAGCAGTTCTTC.

The sample holds many counts of this clonotype. The chain has TRBV9 and TRBJ1-3; D call uncertain. The CDR3 totals 15 residues. The germline V gene has CDR1 SGDLS and CDR2 YYNGEE. V dropped 0 bases and J dropped 0 bases, with 7 bases sitting between them. As DNA, the CDR3 is TGTGCCAGCAGCGTAGACGGGGTCTCTGGAAACACCATATATTTT. Its translation is CASSVDGVSGNTIYF. Based on the CDR3 plus reference TRBV9 and TRBJ1-3, the full variable domain is DSGVTQTPKHLITATGQRVTLRCSPRSGDLSVYWYQQSLDQGLQFLIQYYNGEERAKGNILERFSAQQFPDLHSELNLSSLELGDSALYFCASSVDGVSGNTIYFGEGSWLTVV.

The CDR3 bases are TGTGCCAGCAGTTACTCGAGTCCGGACTTGAACACCGGGGAGCTGTTTTTT. Its translation is CASSYSSPDLNTGELFF. The chain carries TRBV6-6 and TRBJ2-2; maybe TRBD2 (5 bases). The germline V and J ends were trimmed by 0 bases and 1 base, with 12 bases remaining between them. The CDR3 length is 17 residues. The germline V gene has CDR1 MNHNY and CDR2 SVGAGI (reference sequence).

This clonotype was seen a handful of times. V usage is TRBV29-1 and J usage is TRBJ1-6; D remains unclear. Trimming cost V 0 bases and J 7 bases, with 19 bases left between them. The germline V gene has CDR1 SQVTM and CDR2 ANQGSEA. The CDR3 is 17 residues long. CDR3 DNA sequence: TGCAGCGTTGAAGATCTTAGGCCGTGGGTGGTGAATTCACCCCTCCACTTT. This gives the protein CSVEDLRPWVVNSPLHF.

This clonotype showed up many times. V and J are TRBV4-3 and TRBJ2-6; 9 positions match TRBD1. Per the germline V gene, CDR1 is LGHNA and CDR2 is YSLEER. With V trimmed by 3 bases and J by 2 bases, 5 bases remained unmatched. CDR3 length: 17 residues. The CDR3 sequence: CASSHLTGGTGANVLTF. The DNA of the CDR3 is TGCGCCAGCAGCCACCTGACAGGGGGTACTGGGGCCAACGTCCTGACTTTC.

This clonotype was seen at least ten times. The rearrangement uses TRBV3-1 and TRBJ2-2, with D unresolved. The ends were cut back, 4 bases at V and 6 bases at J, with 12 bases in the middle. CDR1 and CDR2 from the germline V gene are LGHDT and YNNKEL (reference sequence). The CDR3 runs 14 residues. This CDR3 reads CASSPRVEAGELFF. The CDR3 DNA reads TGTGCCAGCAGCCCCCGAGTTGAGGCCGGGGAGCTGTTTTTT.

This clonotype was picked up many times. DNA of the CDR3: TGTGCCTGGAACACAGGGCAGACCCAGTACTTC. Protein sequence: CAWNTGQTQYF. The chain joins TRBV30 to TRBJ2-5; tentative D call: TRBD1 (6 bases). The V end lost 4 bases, the J end lost 6 bases, and 9 bases lay between the germline ends. The CDR3 spans 11 residues. Germline CDR1 reads GTSNPN; CDR2 reads SVGIG (reference sequence).

This clonotype has just one count. Mismatch with germline at one junction end may stem from a read error. The chain has TRBV12-3 or TRBV12-4 and TRBJ2-7; D gene uncertain. This CDR3 contains 15 residues. The CDR3 coding sequence is TGTGCCAGCAACGCCGGAGAGCACCGTTCCTCCGAGCAGTACTTC. Residues: CASNAGEHRSSEQYF.

This clonotype has a count of ten or more. This sequence joins TRBV12-3 or TRBV12-4 and TRBJ2-5; perhaps D is TRBD1 or TRBD2 (6 bases each). Trimming removed 3 bases from V and 5 bases from J, with 16 bases in between. The CDR3 is 15 residues long. This CDR3 is CASSFPGAPGETQYF. CDR3 coding DNA: TGTGCCAGCAGTTTTCCGGGGGCGCCCGGGGAGACCCAGTACTTC.

In this sample, this clonotype turned up many times. The chain has TRBV5-6 and TRBJ2-6; unclear D gene. Trimming took off 1 base at V and 1 base at J, with 9 bases between the two ends. The CDR3 is 16 amino acids. Germline V gives CDR1 SGHDT, CDR2 YYEEEE. DNA for the CDR3: TGTGCCAGCAGCTTGTCCTACAGATCTGGGGCCAACGTCCTGACTTTC. Residues: CASSLSYRSGANVLTF.

Comment on this clonotype: A much larger clone differs by one base, so this may be a read error. The V gene is TRBV11-2, the J gene TRBJ1-4; D is undetermined. Per the germline V gene, CDR1 is SGHAT and CDR2 is FQNNGV. This CDR3 has 12 amino acids. In DNA form, the CDR3 reads TGTGCCAGCAGCCTGACGAATGGAAAACTGTTTTTT. This gives the protein CASSLTNGKLFF.

In this sample, this clonotype turned up many times. V and J are TRBV19 and TRBJ2-2; either TRBD1 or TRBD2 may supply D (5 bases each). The V end lost 4 bases, the J end lost 1 base, and 16 bases lay between the germline ends. In germline, CDR1 is LNHDA, CDR2 SQIVND (reference sequence). The CDR3 spans 17 residues. CDR3 in amino acids: CASSRRGEGRNTGELFF. CDR3 coding DNA: TGTGCCAGTAGTAGACGAGGTGAGGGGAGGAACACCGGGGAGCTGTTTTTT. Full variable domain (outside the CDR3, taken from reference TRBV19 and TRBJ2-2): DGGITQSPKYLFRKEGQNVTLSCEQNLNHDAMYWYRQDPGQGLRLIYYSQIVNDFQKGDIAEGYSVSREKKESFPLTVTSAQKNPTAFYLCASSRRGEGRNTGELFFGEGSRLTVL.

This clonotype was found many times. V gene TRBV6-6 combines with J gene TRBJ2-7, with D possibly TRBD1 on 6 matching bases. The CDR3 loop spans 19 amino acids. V shed 2 bases and J shed 0 bases, with 23 bases lying between them. Germline V gene sequence: CDR1 MNHNY, CDR2 SVGAGI (reference sequence). The CDR3 nucleotides read TGTGCCAGCAGTTACATGACAGGCCCGGTAAGGGGGTTCTCCTACGAGCAGTACTTC. Residues: CASSYMTGPVRGFSYEQYF.

At least ten counts were recorded for this clonotype. The rearrangement links TRBV7-8 to TRBJ2-7; D unclear. V was pared by 5 bases and J by 7 bases, with 18 bases between. CDR1 and CDR2 (germline): SGHVS, FQNEAQ. The CDR3 runs to 14 residues. CDR3 sequence reads: CASSQTDPPGEQYF. Written as DNA, the CDR3 is TGTGCCAGCAGCCAAACTGACCCGCCCGGGGAGCAGTACTTC.

This clonotype was recorded at least ten times. The chain couples TRBV6-2 or TRBV6-3 to TRBJ2-5; possibly TRBD1 for D (6 bases). The V gene's germline CDR1 is MNHEY and CDR2 SVGEGT. The CDR3 is 16 amino acids. V dropped 2 bases and J dropped 1 base, with 14 bases sitting between them. CDR3 bases: TGTGCCAGCAGTTACCCGACCGACAGGATCCAAGAGACCCAGTACTTC. Residues: CASSYPTDRIQETQYF.

As regards this clonotype: This may be a read error, as it is one base from a much larger clone. DNA of the CDR3: TGTGGCAGCAGCTTGGGTAGCAATCAGCCCCAGCATTTT. Encoded protein: CGSSLGSNQPQHF. The chain recombines TRBV5-6 with TRBJ1-5, with D unclear. Germline V gives CDR1 SGHDT, CDR2 YYEEEE. The CDR3 contains 13 residues.

In its sample, this clonotype was seen a few times. Likely a read error: the CDR3 ends without its conserved phenylalanine or tryptophan. The rearrangement joins TRBV14 to TRBJ2-6; D unresolved. The CDR3 runs to 16 residues. Per the germline V gene, CDR1 is SGHDN and CDR2 is FVKESK. The V end was cut by 4 bases, the J end by 0 bases, with 10 bases between. The CDR3 here is CASSPPFGSGANVLTL. CDR3 in DNA: TGTGCCAGCAGCCCCCCGTTTGGCTCTGGGGCCAACGTCCTGACTCTC.

In this sample, this clonotype turned up many times. This sequence joins TRBV30 and TRBJ1-1; D unresolved. The CDR3 has 14 residues. Germline lookup yields CDR1 GTSNPN and CDR2 SVGIG (reference sequence). Trimming removed 0 bases from V and 6 bases from J, with 14 bases in between. CDR3 DNA sequence: TGTGCCTGGAGTGTACTCCGGATGGCGGCTGAAGCTTTCTTT. This gives the protein CAWSVLRMAAEAFF.

A note on this clonotype: A much larger clone is a single base away; this may be a read error. The V call is TRBV4-1, the J call TRBJ2-5; TRBD2 might be the D (5 bases). This CDR3 spans 16 amino acids. Germline V gene data show CDR1 as MGHRA and CDR2 as YSYEKL. The germline V and J ends were trimmed by 1 base and 0 bases, with 12 bases remaining between them. Here the CDR3 reads CASSQAPAVYQETQYF. In nucleotides, the CDR3 is TGCGCCAGCAGCCAAGCGCCAGCGGTGTACCAAGAGACCCAGTACTTC.

The rearrangement joins TRBV11-1 to TRBJ2-7; maybe TRBD2 (5 bases). This CDR3 has 14 amino acids. The V end was cut by 5 bases, the J end by 0 bases, with 11 bases between. The germline V gene has CDR1 SGHAT and CDR2 FQDESV (reference sequence). The CDR3 sequence: CASSLNGVSYEQYF. CDR3 bases: TGTGCCAGCAGCCTTAACGGGGTCTCCTACGAGCAGTACTTC.

A remark on this clonotype: Possible read error: a much larger clone is one base away. V is TRBV12-3 or TRBV12-4 and J is TRBJ1-4, with a possible D match to TRBD1 (5 bases). The CDR3 totals 13 residues. With 10 bases removed from V and 5 bases from J, the gap between germline ends came to 14 bases. For the CDR3, the DNA is TGTGCCATCCCGACAGCTTACAATGAAAAACTGTTTTTT. Translation gives CAIPTAYNEKLFF.

In its sample, this clonotype was seen a few times. With a much larger clone just one base away, this may be a read error. The chain has TRBV12-3 or TRBV12-4 and TRBJ2-2; D ambiguous. This CDR3 contains 15 residues. The DNA for the CDR3 is TGTGCCAGCAGCATAGTCGGACGGATCACCTGGGAGCTGTTTTTT. This gives the protein CASSIVGRITWELFF.

The chain uses TRBV9 and TRBJ2-2; 7 nucleotides agree with TRBD1. Germline V lookup: CDR1 SGDLS, CDR2 YYNGEE. The CDR3 loop spans 16 amino acids. V lost 3 bases, J lost 4 bases, and 9 bases stayed unmatched. CDR3 nucleotide sequence: TGTGCCAGCAGCGGACGACAGGGTTCCTCCACCGGGGAGCTGTTTTTT. Protein: CASSGRQGSSTGELFF.

The chain carries TRBV6-2 or TRBV6-3 and TRBJ2-7, with TRBD1 as a possible D gene (6 bases). The germline V gene has CDR1 MNHEY and CDR2 SVGEGT. With 6 bases removed from V and 5 bases from J, the gap between germline ends came to 14 bases. This CDR3 has 13 residues. As DNA, the CDR3 is TGTGCCAGCAGAAGCGGACAGCTGGACGAGCAGTACTTC. It translates to CASRSGQLDEQYF.

The table lists this clonotype with many counts. The chain recombines TRBV9 with TRBJ2-7; 10 bases align to TRBD1. CDR3 size: 14 residues. CDR1 and CDR2 (germline): SGDLS, YYNGEE. V gave up 4 bases and J gave up 2 bases; unmatched junction bases: 3. The CDR3 sequence: CASSPGTGAYEQYF. The DNA for the CDR3 is TGTGCCAGCAGCCCCGGGACAGGGGCCTACGAGCAGTACTTC.

On this clonotype: A clone one base away is much larger, so this may be a read error. This chain connects TRBV29-1 to TRBJ2-2; TRBD1 is a possible D gene (5 bases). The CDR3 contains 15 residues. Germline CDR1 is SQVTM and CDR2 is ANQGSEA. With 6 bases removed from V and 2 bases from J, the gap between germline ends came to 16 bases. This CDR3 reads CSVIQDATNTGELFF. The CDR3 region has the DNA TGCAGCGTAATACAGGACGCCACCAACACCGGGGAGCTGTTTTTT.

This clonotype was detected many times. The genes are TRBV4-3 and TRBJ2-3; 7 bases are shared with TRBD2. This CDR3 spans 18 amino acids. With V trimmed by 0 bases and J by 0 bases, 9 bases remained unmatched. Germline assignment: CDR1 LGHNA and CDR2 YSLEER. The CDR3 reads CASSQEGLGGSSTDTQYF. CDR3 nucleotide sequence: TGCGCCAGCAGCCAAGAAGGCTTAGGCGGGAGTAGCACAGATACGCAGTATTTT.

This clonotype was seen at least ten times. The CDR3 nucleotides read TGTGCCAGCAGTCCGACTAGCGGGGGTGGTTTTGGAGATACGCAGTATTTT. Translation: CASSPTSGGGFGDTQYF. V usage is TRBV27 and J usage is TRBJ2-3; 12 bases are a match to TRBD2. Losses at the gene ends were 5 bases for V and 5 bases for J; bases not matched to a gene: 11. Per germline, CDR1 MNHEY and CDR2 SMNVEV (reference sequence). CDR3 size: 17 residues.

About this clonotype: A read error may explain this, as a much larger clone is one base away. The rearrangement uses TRBV15 and TRBJ2-3, with TRBD2 matching over 9 bases. The CDR3 has 16 amino acids. V was clipped by 1 base and J by 4 bases; unmatched bases: 6. Germline CDR1 and CDR2: LNHNV and YYDKDF (reference sequence). The CDR3 nucleotides read TGTGCCACCAGCAGAGGGTCTAGCGGGATGTCAGATACGCAGTATTTT. Protein sequence: CATSRGSSGMSDTQYF. The whole variable domain, filled in from reference TRBV15 and TRBJ2-3, reads DAMVIQNPRYQVTQFGKPVTLSCSQTLNHNVMYWYQQKSSQAPKLLFHYYDKDFNNEADTPDNFQSRRPNTSFCFLDIRSPGLGDTAMYLCATSRGSSGMSDTQYFGPGTRLTVL.

This clonotype was counted many times. CDR3 bases: TGTGCCAGCAGCGCCGGGACAGGTAGCAATCAGCCCCAGCATTTT. Translating gives CASSAGTGSNQPQHF. The rearrangement links TRBV11-2 to TRBJ1-5, with 8 bases aligning to TRBD1. With 5 bases clipped from V and 0 bases from J, the junction kept 3 bases outside the gene matches. The CDR3 runs to 15 residues. CDR1 is SGHAT, CDR2 FQNNGV, per germline.

Turning to this clonotype: Possible read error: a much larger clone is one base away. The V and J genes are TRBV28 and TRBJ2-5, with D perhaps TRBD2 (6 bases). The CDR3 is 17 residues long. With 2 bases removed from V and 0 bases from J, the gap between germline ends came to 16 bases. Per germline, CDR1 MDHEN and CDR2 SYDVKM. CDR3 sequence: CASSLLTTGSYQETQYF. The DNA for the CDR3 is TGTGCCAGCAGTTTACTCACTACCGGGAGCTACCAAGAGACCCAGTACTTC.